Detailed here is one T cell receptor (beta chain). The target of this receptor is not known. The junction shows a germline mismatch at one end, possibly a read error. This record belongs to a study of tumor-infiltrating lymphocytes in primary liver carcinoma (dated by TCRdb to about 2017). Describing the broader study: Between late 2015 and March 2016, 4 or 5 patients in China with histopathologically diagnosed primary liver carcinoma had their tumors surgically resected. High reproducibility was observed for the technical replicate repertoires, with mean shared-clone rates approximately 0.92 and correlation coefficients above 0.95. The study combined TCRbeta repertoire sequencing, expression microarrays and whole-exome sequencing across five regions of each liver tumor, with adjacent normal tissue and blood. Each sample produced about 3.65 to 7.13 million productive TCRbeta reads, and read depth showed no significant difference between tissue types. A total of about 35 specimens from 5 patients went through TCRbeta repertoire sequencing, namely 25 tumor regions, 5 adjacent noncancerous liver tissues and 5 peripheral blood samples. The five patients had tumors staged T1-T3 N0M0, with maximum diameters ranging from about 4 to 11 cm. The five patients, three men and two women aged 30 to 69 years, had hepatocellular carcinoma (four) or combined HCC and intrahepatic cholangiocarcinoma (one).

Starting from 450 to 500 ng total RNA, TCRbeta-specific cDNA was produced by reverse transcription with a constant-region primer and ProtoScript II reverse transcriptase. Construction of the TCRbeta libraries relied on three nested rounds of multiplex PCR, following a slightly modified ARM-PCR procedure. Each of the first two PCR rounds ran for 9 to 11 cycles using multiplex TRBV1-TRBV30 forward primers together with a Cbeta reverse primer. Sample barcodes and Illumina adapters were added in a final 25-cycle PCR with Deep VentR polymerase. Before sequencing, amplicons between 200 and 500 bp were purified from gel using a QIAquick gel extraction kit. TCRbeta amplicons were sequenced on an Illumina HiSeq 2500 with 250-bp paired-end reads. The authors processed their data as follows. Quality trimming of reads was performed with Trimmomatic v0.33, and paired reads were merged with FLASH v1.2.11 so that full CDR3 sequences could be recovered. V, D and J germline segments were assigned to the rearranged TCRbeta sequences using MiGEC v1.2.1b. Clonotype statistics and Shannon-Wiener diversity indices were computed with VDJtools v1.0.0. To cut down on sampling bias, every analysis after diversity analysis relied on just the 250 most abundant clonotypes from each sample. The public reads were reprocessed in TCRdb via fastp at Q25 and MiXCR, keeping in-frame beta chains. When rows share a CDR3 protein, they turn into one entry using the most common DNA and genes. These V and J calls originate from TCRdb's pipeline instead of the authors' own analysis. This sample comprises about 300,000 distinct CDR3 sequences, 65% of them detected only once. The ten largest clonotypes hold roughly 9% of the sample.

According to the germline V gene, CDR1 reads LGHNA and CDR2 reads YSLEER. Taken from cysteine to phenylalanine, the CDR3 has 16 residues. The read is trimmed to its CDR3 DNA, 48 bases read in frame from base 1. The paper as a whole reports these results and caveats: The top 250 clones made up a significantly larger repertoire fraction in tumors than in blood (p = 0.039). Comparison of CD4+ and CD8+ T cell repertoires was precluded by the use of bulk unsorted samples. Only the TCR beta chain was sequenced, so true repertoire diversity is likely underestimated because unpaired alpha chains were not captured. Repertoire overlap was higher between tumor regions (mean around 35%) than tumor-adjacent (around 17%) or tumor-blood (about 15%) pairs, consistent with antigen-driven expansion. Only five or six patients were included in the study, and the authors note that the findings should be validated in a larger study.

RNA from unsorted whole blood was extracted with TRIzol reagent, and germline DNA was obtained with the DNeasy Blood & Tissue kit. Chronic HBV infection was present in the patients, and the patients were treatment-naive at sampling. Before surgery, about 4 milliliters of peripheral blood were collected into K2EDTA tubes. Sequenced material: peripheral blood. The sequence came from a man aged 40-55 years with primary liver carcinoma and hepatitis B virus infection. The V gene is TRBV4-3 and the J gene is TRBJ2-3; 8 central nucleotides agree with TRBD2. The bases read TGCGCCAGCAACCAAGAGCTAAGCGGGGGACCAGATACACAGTATTTT. Translation gives CASNQELSGGPDTQYF.